This T cell receptor beta chain was documented in a study of T cell clonotyping in hematopoietic cell transplantation. With regard to this clone: Its matching antigen is unknown.

Clones were read by immunoSEQ multiplex PCR, and TCRdb kept only the in-frame ones, dropping some. The data hold about 69,000 clones, with about 93% observed a single time. The length of the CDR3 is 14 residues. Per the germline V gene, CDR1 is LNHDA and CDR2 is SQIVND (reference sequence). V was clipped by 1 base and J by 6 bases; unmatched bases: 4. Study-wide results and caveats: After transplant, recipient diversity fell while pathologically expanded clonotypes grew through day 180. Broader posttransplant TCR repertoire diversity was predicted by graft donor and pretransplant recipient Inverse Simpson Index values.

This receptor was identified in a man aged 50 to 59 in good health. Some clones in this sample may be carry-over from other donors' samples. This chain links TRBV19 with TRBJ2-7; 9 bases map to TRBD1. The sequenced sample consisted of peripheral blood mononuclear cells. CDR3 in amino acids: CASSIGGTGIEQYF. In DNA, the CDR3 is TGTGCCAGTAGTATAGGCGGGACAGGGATCGAGCAGTACTTC.